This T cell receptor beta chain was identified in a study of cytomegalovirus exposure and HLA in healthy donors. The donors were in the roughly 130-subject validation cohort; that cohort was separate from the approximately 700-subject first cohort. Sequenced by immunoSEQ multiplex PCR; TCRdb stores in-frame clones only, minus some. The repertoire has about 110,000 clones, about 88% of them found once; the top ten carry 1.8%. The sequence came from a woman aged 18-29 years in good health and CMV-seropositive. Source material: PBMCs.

The CDR3 loop is CASSLNSNQPQHF. CDR3 coding DNA: TGTGCCAGTAGTCTTAATAGCAATCAGCCCCAGCATTTT. This chain connects TRBV19 to TRBJ1-5; D is unclear. In germline, CDR1 is LNHDA, CDR2 SQIVND (reference sequence). The CDR3 totals 13 residues. Trimming stripped 5 bases from V and 0 bases from J, with 5 bases between.